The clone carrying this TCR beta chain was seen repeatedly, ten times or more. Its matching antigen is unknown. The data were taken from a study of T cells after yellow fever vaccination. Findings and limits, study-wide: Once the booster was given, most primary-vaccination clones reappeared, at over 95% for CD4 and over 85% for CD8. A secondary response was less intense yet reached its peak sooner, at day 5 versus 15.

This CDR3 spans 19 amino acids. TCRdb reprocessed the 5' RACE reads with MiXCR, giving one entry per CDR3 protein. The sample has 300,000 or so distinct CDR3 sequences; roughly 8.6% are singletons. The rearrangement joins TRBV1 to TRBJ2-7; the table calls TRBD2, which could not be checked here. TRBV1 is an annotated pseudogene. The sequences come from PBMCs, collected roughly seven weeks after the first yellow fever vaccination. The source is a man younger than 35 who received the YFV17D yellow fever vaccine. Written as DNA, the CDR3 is TGCACCAGCAGCCAAGGCCCCTACGTACTAGCGGGGGAAACCTACGAGCAGTACGTC. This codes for CTSSQGPYVLAGETYEQYV.